Below, one T cell receptor beta chain is given with its context. The source of the sample is a study of blood T cell repertoires in COVID-19. Study background: Donors in the United States, Italy and Spain gave samples during acute or convalescent COVID-19.

As processed by the authors: For nucleated cells, counts were estimated from reference gene primer amplification. Assay: immunoSEQ multiplex PCR; the TCRdb copy retains only in-frame clones and omits some. V and J calls and clone size are those listed in that table; D and trimming were worked out from the DNA. The sample contains 95,000 to 120,000 clones, approximately 88% of which appear only once. The germline V and J ends were trimmed by 0 bases and 3 bases, with 15 bases remaining between them. The CDR3 has 16 residues. In germline, CDR1 is LNHNV, CDR2 YYDKDF (reference sequence). This receptor was taken from a woman in her thirties or forties with acute or convalescent COVID-19. The sample comprised peripheral blood. V is TRBV15 and J is TRBJ2-7; maybe TRBD2 (6 bases). CDR3: CATSRDWGGVGYEQYF. CDR3 nucleotides: TGTGCCACCAGCAGAGATTGGGGCGGGGTGGGCTACGAGCAGTACTTC.